Ten or more counts support the clone carrying this T cell receptor (beta chain). Its specificity is unknown. V lost 2 bases and J 0 bases, leaving 6 bases between the germline ends. There are 14 residues in the CDR3. Germline CDR1 and CDR2: SGHAT and FQNNGV. Arm-PCR of CDR3 regions and iRepertoire HTBI primers were the basis on which TCR beta libraries were built. TCRdb reanalysed the multiplex PCR reads using MiXCR and keeps one entry per CDR3 protein. Of roughly 500,000 distinct CDR3 sequences in the sample, about 13% were seen once. This specimen belongs to a study of regulatory T cells in long-lasting Graves disease. Time point specified: newly diagnosed GD, antithyroid drugs for less than 3 months. From PBMCs, RNA was extracted and then used to make the TCR library. General study points: Owing to a sample size that was small, accuracy may have been reduced.

These data also formed part of another study, on T cells in Graves' hyperthyroidism and ophthalmopathy. That paper adds: Most thyroid clonotypes expanded above 0.001 were also detected in blood.

The material sequenced was peripheral blood mononuclear cells (PBMCs), taken at new diagnosis, from a patient treated with antithyroid drugs. The TCR sequence derives from a man younger than 40 with Graves disease. V gene TRBV11-2 combines with J gene TRBJ2-3; D is perhaps TRBD1 or TRBD2 (5 bases each). Here the CDR3 reads CASSLRDSTDTQYF. As DNA, the CDR3 is TGTGCCAGCAGCTTAAGGGACAGCACAGATACGCAGTATTTT.